Shown below are 2 T cell receptor beta chains from a single sample sequenced in a study of CD8 T cells in ankylosing spondylitis (dated by TCRdb to about 2017). The library was made by 5' RACE. TCRdb shows the sequencer as Illumina HiSeq 2500. TCRdb reanalyzed the raw reads on its own, using fastp at Q25 for trimming and MiXCR for clone calling, and kept in-frame beta chains. Rows with a matching CDR3 protein are joined into one entry that keeps the most common DNA and genes. This sample is represented by almost 400,000 distinct CDR3 sequences; about 20% of them were singletons. The ten most abundant clones make up about 15% of the sample. The study at large found these results: A TCR beta motif of 8 or 9 highly homologous amino acid variants appeared characteristic of blood from ankylosing spondylitis patients.

What these receptors recognize is not known. The source material was blood, either unsorted or a sorted T cell fraction (not recorded which). These receptors were taken from a male donor with ankylosing spondylitis.

The chain carries TRBV5-1 and TRBJ2-2; tentatively, D is TRBD2 (5 bases). The V end lost 4 bases, the J end lost 5 bases, and 12 bases lay between the germline ends. The CDR3 is 14 amino acids. Germline lookup yields CDR1 SGHRS and CDR2 YFSETQ. CDR3 sequence (DNA): TGCGCCAGCAGCAAAATAGCGTCAACCGGGGAGCTGTTTTTT. Residues: CASSKIASTGELFF.

This clonotype turned up a few times. This chain links TRBV12-3 or TRBV12-4 with TRBJ2-7; possibly TRBD2 for D (6 bases). V lost 5 bases and J 7 bases, leaving 21 bases between the germline ends. CDR3 length: 15 amino acids. The CDR3 DNA is TGTGCCAGCAGTGAACCCGGGACTGCCCGGCGTGAGCAGTACTTC. Its translation: CASSEPGTARREQYF.